This record covers a single T cell receptor beta chain. Antigen: not known. Profiled with immunoSEQ multiplex PCR; TCRdb holds only in-frame clones, not every one. The repertoire includes 600,000 or so clones, 95% to 98% of them detected once, and approximately 0.3% sits in the top ten. These data are taken from a study of shared clonotypes between healthy human individuals. Findings and caveats of the study: Estimated richness was generally greater in naive than memory subsets. In the sorted subsets, rarefaction showed sequencing was incomplete despite large depth.

Terminally differentiated effector memory CD45RA+ cells were excluded from the naive CD8 cells, which were CD45RO-negative and positively selected for CCR7. Germline V gives CDR1 SGHAT, CDR2 FQNNGV. This CDR3 comprises 15 residues. V dropped 3 bases and J dropped 5 bases, with 13 bases sitting between them. The TCR comes from a man aged 25 to 45 in good health. Sequencing used naive CD8+ T cells sorted from blood. This rearrangement joins TRBV11-2 to TRBJ1-4; no clear D gene. The CDR3 loop reads CASSFETSQNEKLFF. The CDR3 nucleotides are TGTGCCAGCAGCTTCGAGACTTCGCAAAATGAAAAACTGTTTTTT. The entire variable domain, with the rest obtained from reference TRBV11-2 and TRBJ1-4, is as follows: EAGVAQSPRYKIIEKRQSVAFWCNPISGHATLYWYQQILGQGPKLLIQFQNNGVVDDSQLPKDRFSAERLKGVDSTLKIQPAKLEDSAVYLCASSFETSQNEKLFFGSGTQLSVL.